The TCR beta chain under discussion was sequenced for a study of OX40 agonist ivuxolimab in advanced cancers. Study-wide background: The patients received ivuxolimab by intravenous route every 2 weeks at 0.01 to 10 mg/kg.

The method was immunoSEQ multiplex PCR; TCRdb's version includes in-frame clones alone and lacks a portion of them. The sample has about 99,000 clones, roughly 95% seen once. Overall study findings and caveats: Dose levels from 0.1 to 3.0 mg/kg saw CD4+ and CD8+ blood T cells expand clonally by week 6.

Per germline, CDR1 SGHTA and CDR2 FQGNSA. With 0 bases removed from V and 1 base from J, the gap between germline ends came to 5 bases. The CDR3 contains 14 residues. About this clone: What it binds is unknown.

The clonotype comes from an adult with an advanced solid tumor such as melanoma, head and neck, liver or kidney cancer. The V call is TRBV7-2, the J call TRBJ2-3; D tentatively reads TRBD1 or TRBD2 (5 bases each). The sequencing here drew on CD4+ or CD8+ T cells sorted from blood, taken in a trial of the OX40 agonist ivuxolimab. DNA for the CDR3: TGTGCCAGCAGCTTAGCGGGGGGCACAGATACGCAGTATTTT. Protein: CASSLAGGTDTQYF.